The subject of this entry is one T cell receptor beta chain. Its cognate antigen is unknown. CDR1 and CDR2 (germline): SGDLS, YYNGEE. V was pared by 2 bases and J by 1 base, with 6 bases between. The CDR3 spans 13 residues. The investigators reverse transcribed all of the isolated RNA, so they sequenced expressed TCRB transcripts. Profiled with immunoSEQ multiplex PCR; TCRdb holds only in-frame clones, not every one. The sample lists hundreds of thousands of clones; over 12% were seen once. This entry belongs to a study of beta chain features in type 1 diabetes. General study points: There was a moderate but significant shortening of TCRB CDR3s in all four CD4+ subsets of Type 1 diabetes patients. Compared with healthy donors, patients appeared to share more similar naive, central memory and regulatory TCRB repertoires.

J is TRBJ2-5 and V is TRBV9; perhaps TRBD1 as D (6 bases). Sequencing used naive CD4+ T cells from blood. This receptor was obtained from a man younger than 30 with type 1 diabetes. Here the CDR3 reads CASSVRGQETQYF. CDR3 in DNA: TGTGCCAGCAGCGTCAGGGGCCAAGAGACCCAGTACTTC.